This T cell receptor (beta chain) was recorded in a study of blood T cell repertoires in COVID-19. Study overall: There were acute and convalescent COVID-19 samples, and they came from the United States, Italy and Spain.

The ends lost 4 bases at V and 6 bases at J; junction bases unmatched: 11. Germline assignment: CDR1 SGHAT and CDR2 FQNNGV. The CDR3 spans 16 residues. Here immunoSEQ multiplex PCR was the method, and the copy in TCRdb shows in-frame clones only, minus some. The sample carries some 260,000 clones, nearly 90% recorded once. Sequenced material: peripheral blood. The chain has TRBV11-2 and TRBJ1-2, with TRBD1 matching 10 bases. This TCR derives from a man aged 18 to 30 with active or convalescent COVID-19. CDR3 sequence (DNA): TGTGCCAGCAGCTCGGACAGGGGGGTTTCGGTCCATGGCTACACCTTC. Its translation: CASSSDRGVSVHGYTF.